Each of the 19 T cell receptor beta chains below was sequenced from the same sample in a study of PD-1 blockade in classical Hodgkin lymphoma. The time point was: newly diagnosed, previously untreated cHL patient sample. Purified CD4+ T cells were obtained from thawed PBMCs through magnetic negative selection. Only in-frame clones appear in the TCRdb table, and some are missing; sequencing was by immunoSEQ multiplex PCR. The data show some 34,000 clones, around 89% seen once. Sequencing was performed on CD4+ T cells from blood. The source is a human donor with classical Hodgkin lymphoma.

The V and J genes are TRBV7-7 and TRBJ2-5; the D gene could be TRBD1 or TRBD2 (5 bases each). The CDR3 is made up of 16 amino acids. Germline CDR1 is SSHAT and CDR2 is FNYEAQ (reference sequence). V was cut by 2 bases and J by 2 bases, with 15 bases left in between. CDR3 in amino acids: CASSLSGGSAQETQYF. The CDR3 DNA reads as TGTGCCAGCAGCTTAAGTGGGGGTTCTGCACAAGAGACCCAGTACTTC.

This chain joins TRBV7-9 and TRBJ2-7; D tentatively fits TRBD1 or TRBD2 (5 bases each). Deletions cut 0 bases from V and 0 bases from J, with 9 bases between. The germline gives CDR1 SEHNR, CDR2 FQNEAQ (reference sequence). The CDR3 has 15 amino acids. Here the CDR3 DNA reads TGTGCCAGCAGCTTAGCAGGGGACCCCTCCTACGAGCAGTACTTC. It translates to CASSLAGDPSYEQYF.

This chain joins TRBV5-1 and TRBJ1-4, with 9 nucleotides matching TRBD1. V was pared by 1 base and J by 8 bases, with 9 bases of the junction left unmatched. The CDR3 is 16 amino acids. Germline V gene data show CDR1 as SGHRS and CDR2 as YFSETQ. The CDR3 loop is CASSLRGGTGLEKLFF. CDR3 nucleotide sequence: TGCGCCAGCAGCTTGAGAGGTGGGACAGGGTTGGAAAAACTGTTTTTT. Together with reference TRBV5-1 and TRBJ1-4, the CDR3 gives the full variable domain: KAGVTQTPRYLIKTRGQQVTLSCSPISGHRSVSWYQQTPGQGLQFLFEYFSETQRNKGNFPGRFSGRQFSNSRSEMNVSTLELGDSALYLCASSLRGGTGLEKLFFGSGTQLSVL.

CDR3 DNA: TGTGCCAGCGGGAGGTCAAACTATGGCTACACCTTC. This translates into CASGRSNYGYTF. J is TRBJ1-2 and V is TRBV6-5, with D uncertain. Looked up from germline, CDR1 is MNHEY and CDR2 is SVGAGI. The V end was cut by 8 bases, the J end by 2 bases, with 9 bases between. There are 12 residues in the CDR3.

A single count supports this clone. This chain uses TRBV15 with TRBJ2-6, with D perhaps TRBD2 (6 bases). CDR1 LNHNV and CDR2 YYDKDF come from the germline V gene (reference sequence). Trimming stripped 4 bases from V and 0 bases from J, with 19 bases between. The CDR3 is 19 residues long. This CDR3 reads CATSIQIPTRHSGANVLTF. DNA of the CDR3: TGTGCCACCAGCATCCAAATTCCGACTAGGCACTCTGGGGCCAACGTCCTGACTTTC.

This rearrangement joins TRBV2 to TRBJ1-2; 8 nucleotides match TRBD1. The length of the CDR3 is 13 residues. Trimming at V came to 6 bases and at J to 7 bases, leaving 7 bases not matched to a gene. Per the germline V gene, CDR1 is SNHLY and CDR2 is FYNNEI. CDR3 protein: CASRRQGSSGYTF. The CDR3 bases are TGTGCCAGCAGAAGACAGGGGAGTAGTGGCTACACCTTC.

The V call is TRBV7-2, the J call TRBJ1-1; D remains unclear. CDR3 length equals 13 residues. Germline assignment: CDR1 SGHTA and CDR2 FQGNSA. The V and J ends lost 0 bases and 0 bases respectively, with 2 bases between them. The CDR3 protein is CASSLALNTEAFF. The CDR3 DNA sequence: TGTGCCAGCAGCTTAGCACTGAACACTGAAGCTTTCTTT.

CDR3 nucleotides: TGCGCCAGCAGCTTTCAGGGGCGGGACACTGAAGCTTTCTTT. It translates to CASSFQGRDTEAFF. The rearrangement joins TRBV5-1 to TRBJ1-1, with D perhaps TRBD1 (6 bases). CDR1 and CDR2 from the germline V gene are SGHRS and YFSETQ. This CDR3 region has 14 residues. Trimming took off 2 bases at V and 3 bases at J, with 11 bases between the two ends. Based on the CDR3 plus reference TRBV5-1 and TRBJ1-1, the full variable domain is KAGVTQTPRYLIKTRGQQVTLSCSPISGHRSVSWYQQTPGQGLQFLFEYFSETQRNKGNFPGRFSGRQFSNSRSEMNVSTLELGDSALYLCASSFQGRDTEAFFGQGTRLTVV.

The chain carries TRBV14 and TRBJ1-4, with 8 bases lining up with TRBD1. V shed 0 bases and J 1 base; nucleotides not matched to a gene: 10. This CDR3 has 19 residues. CDR1 and CDR2 (germline): SGHDN, FVKESK. The CDR3 reads CASSQDQGQGLETNEKLFF. In nucleotides, the CDR3 is TGTGCCAGCAGCCAAGATCAAGGACAGGGCCTGGAAACTAATGAAAAACTGTTTTTT. Filled out from reference TRBV14 and TRBJ1-4, the complete variable domain reads EAGVTQFPSHSVIEKGQTVTLRCDPISGHDNLYWYRRVMGKEIKFLLHFVKESKQDESGMPNNRFLAERTGGTYSTLKVQPAELEDSGVYFCASSQDQGQGLETNEKLFFGSGTQLSVL.

This rearrangement joins TRBV5-1 to TRBJ2-3; D possibly matches TRBD1 or TRBD2 (6 bases each). Germline V gene sequence: CDR1 SGHRS, CDR2 YFSETQ. This CDR3 region has 14 residues. Trimming took off 4 bases at V and 2 bases at J, with 11 bases between the two ends. The chain's CDR3 is CASSLGGFTDTQYF. In DNA, the CDR3 is TGCGCCAGCAGCCTAGGGGGGTTCACAGATACGCAGTATTTT.

This sequence joins TRBV19 and TRBJ1-5; D ambiguous. V was cut by 5 bases and J by 5 bases, with 10 bases left in between. Germline V gene sequence: CDR1 LNHDA, CDR2 SQIVND (reference sequence). The CDR3 has 13 amino acids. In nucleotides, the CDR3 is TGTGCCAGTAGTGTCGGGAGAGATCAGCCCCAGCATTTT. This gives the protein CASSVGRDQPQHF.

A single count supports this clone. The genes are TRBV28 and TRBJ2-3, with 9 bases that match TRBD2. Trimming at V came to 11 bases and at J to 2 bases, leaving 8 bases not matched to a gene. Looked up from germline, CDR1 is MDHEN and CDR2 is SYDVKM. The CDR3 length is 14 residues. CDR3 in DNA: TGTGCCTCGGGGCTAGCGGGGATCACAGATACGCAGTATTTT. Translated, it gives CASGLAGITDTQYF.

This clone has just a few counts. The DNA of the CDR3 is TGTGCCAGCAGACCCCCGGGGGCCCGGGAAAAACTGTTTTTT. It codes for CASRPPGAREKLFF. The chain joins TRBV6-6 to TRBJ1-4; D may be TRBD1 (6 bases). This CDR3 comprises 14 residues. Germline-derived CDR1 and CDR2 are MNHNY and SVGAGI (reference sequence). Trimming took 6 bases from V and 8 from J, leaving 16 bases between them.

This sequence joins TRBV18 and TRBJ2-5; possibly TRBD1 for D (5 bases). This CDR3 spans 14 amino acids. V was shortened by 6 bases and J by 1 base, with 12 bases between the two germline ends. The germline V gene has CDR1 KGHSH and CDR2 LQKENI. CDR3: CASSLDSSQETQYF. DNA for the CDR3: TGTGCCAGCTCCCTCGACAGCTCCCAAGAGACCCAGTACTTC.

The V gene is TRBV9, the J gene TRBJ1-5, with D tentatively TRBD1 (5 bases). The V end was cut by 0 bases, the J end by 3 bases, with 10 bases between. The CDR3 sequence is 15 residues long. CDR1 is SGDLS, CDR2 YYNGEE, per germline. The CDR3 DNA is TGTGCCAGCAGCGTAGGGCAGGGAGTCAATCAGCCCCAGCATTTT. This encodes CASSVGQGVNQPQHF.

The sample holds one count of this clone. The V gene is TRBV9, the J gene TRBJ2-2; D possibly corresponds to TRBD2 (5 bases). Trimming stripped 0 bases from V and 4 bases from J, with 10 bases between. This CDR3 has 15 amino acids. Germline V CDR1 and CDR2: SGDLS, YYNGEE. CDR3 protein: CASSVVSGITGELFF. CDR3 in DNA: TGTGCCAGCAGCGTAGTTTCCGGGATCACCGGGGAGCTGTTTTTT.

This rearrangement joins TRBV4-2 to TRBJ2-3; 7 bases fit TRBD1. CDR1 and CDR2 (germline): LGHNA, YNFKEQ. The V gene end was trimmed by 0 bases and the J gene end by 5 bases; junction bases not matched to a gene: 8. The CDR3 has 16 amino acids. The DNA of the CDR3 is TGTGCCAGCAGCCAAGATCGGCAGGGGGTGGGAGATACGCAGTATTTT. Protein product: CASSQDRQGVGDTQYF.

The gene calls are TRBV5-6 and TRBJ2-5; D tentatively fits TRBD1 or TRBD2 (5 bases each). The germline gives CDR1 SGHDT, CDR2 YYEEEE. This CDR3 contains 16 residues. V lost 2 bases to trimming and J lost 0 bases, with 14 bases between them. The CDR3 bases are TGTGCCAGCAGCTTAATAAGAGGGGAAAACCAAGAGACCCAGTACTTC. This sequence encodes CASSLIRGENQETQYF.

This clone was observed a single time. The chain couples TRBV11-2 to TRBJ2-1; TRBD1 matches at 7 bases. Germline V gene sequence: CDR1 SGHAT, CDR2 FQNNGV. The CDR3 totals 15 residues. V gave up 4 bases and J gave up 3 bases; unmatched junction bases: 6. CDR3 protein: CASSSPGTVYNEQFF. CDR3 DNA sequence: TGTGCCAGCAGCTCCCCCGGGACAGTCTACAATGAGCAGTTCTTC.